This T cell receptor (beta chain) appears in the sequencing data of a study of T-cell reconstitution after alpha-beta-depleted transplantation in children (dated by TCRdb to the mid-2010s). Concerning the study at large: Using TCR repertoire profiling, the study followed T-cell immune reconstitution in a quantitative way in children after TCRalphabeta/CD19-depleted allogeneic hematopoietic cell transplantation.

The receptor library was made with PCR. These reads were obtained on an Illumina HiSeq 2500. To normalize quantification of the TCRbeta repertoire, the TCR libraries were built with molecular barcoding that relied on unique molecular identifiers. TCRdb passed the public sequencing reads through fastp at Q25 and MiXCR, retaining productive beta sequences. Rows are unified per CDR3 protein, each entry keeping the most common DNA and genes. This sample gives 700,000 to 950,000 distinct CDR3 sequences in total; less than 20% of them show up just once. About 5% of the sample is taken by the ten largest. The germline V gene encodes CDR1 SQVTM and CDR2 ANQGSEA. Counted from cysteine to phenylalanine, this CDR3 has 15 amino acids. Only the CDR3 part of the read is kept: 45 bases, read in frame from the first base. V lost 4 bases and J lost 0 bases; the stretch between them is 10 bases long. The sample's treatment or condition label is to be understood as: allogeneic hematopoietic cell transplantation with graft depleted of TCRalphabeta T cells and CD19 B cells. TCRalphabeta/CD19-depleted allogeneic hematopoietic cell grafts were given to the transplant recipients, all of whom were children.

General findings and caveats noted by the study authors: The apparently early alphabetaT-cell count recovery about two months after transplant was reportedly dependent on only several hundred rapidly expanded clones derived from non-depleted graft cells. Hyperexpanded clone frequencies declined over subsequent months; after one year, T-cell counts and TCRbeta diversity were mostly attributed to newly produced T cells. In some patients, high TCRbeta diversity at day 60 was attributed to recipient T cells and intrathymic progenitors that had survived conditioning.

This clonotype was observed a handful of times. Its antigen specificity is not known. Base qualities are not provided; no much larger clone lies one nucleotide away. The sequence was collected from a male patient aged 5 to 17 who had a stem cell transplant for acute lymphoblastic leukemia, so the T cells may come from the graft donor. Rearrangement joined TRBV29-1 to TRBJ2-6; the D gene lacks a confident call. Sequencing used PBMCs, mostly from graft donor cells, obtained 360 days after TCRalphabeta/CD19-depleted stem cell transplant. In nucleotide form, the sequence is TGCAGCGTTGTAGGAGCGAACTCTGGGGCCAACGTCCTGACTTTC. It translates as CSVVGANSGANVLTF. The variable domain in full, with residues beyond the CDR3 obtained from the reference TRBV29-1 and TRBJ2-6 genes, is SAVISQKPSRDICQRGTSLTIQCQVDSQVTMMFWYRQQPGQSLTLIATANQGSEATYESGFVIDKFPISRPNLTFSTLTVSNMSPEDSSIYLCSVVGANSGANVLTFGAGSRLTVL.